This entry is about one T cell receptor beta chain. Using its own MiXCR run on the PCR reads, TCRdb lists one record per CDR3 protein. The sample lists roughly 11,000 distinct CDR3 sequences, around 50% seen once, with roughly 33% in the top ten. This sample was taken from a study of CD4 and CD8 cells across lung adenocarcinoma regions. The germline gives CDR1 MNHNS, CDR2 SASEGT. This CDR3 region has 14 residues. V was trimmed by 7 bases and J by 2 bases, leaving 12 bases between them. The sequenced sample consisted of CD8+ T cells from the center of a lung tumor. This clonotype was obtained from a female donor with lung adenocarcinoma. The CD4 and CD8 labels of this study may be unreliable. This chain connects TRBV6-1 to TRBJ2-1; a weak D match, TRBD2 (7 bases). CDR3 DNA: TGTGCCAGCATACGAGGGGGGGCCTACAATGAGCAGTTCTTC. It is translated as CASIRGGAYNEQFF.